Listed below are T cell receptor beta chains from one sample, sequenced in a study of type 1 regulatory T cells. TCRdb passed the reads through MiXCR, listing each CDR3 protein once. The sample includes tens of thousands of distinct CDR3 sequences, about 50% seen only once; the top ten take more than 2%. Their cognate antigens are unknown. Sequenced input: cultured non-Tr1 T cells, either the whole culture or a sorted T cell fraction (not recorded which). Receptor source: a human donor in good health. Each CDR3 is given with its conserved first and last residue. The order of the fields is J gene, CDR3 length, D gene, V gene, clone size, CDR3 DNA, CDR3 protein. D genes are given only for firm matches. Size tells how often a clone was seen (once, few, many) or the class of an expanded clone, and some rows leave it out.

J: TRBJ1-5
length: 15
D: -
V: TRBV20-1
size: few
DNA: TGCAGTGCTAGAGGGGGGACTATGAGCAATCAGCCCCAGCATTTT
CDR3: CSARGGTMSNQPQHF

J: TRBJ1-1
length: 15
D: -
V: TRBV3-1
size: -
DNA: TGTGCCAGCAGCCAAGATTGGAGGGGCCTCACTGAAGCTTTCTTT
CDR3: CASSQDWRGLTEAFF

J: TRBJ1-5
length: 16
D: -
V: TRBV19
size: -
DNA: TGTGCCAGTAGTATACTAGGCGGACTTCTCAATCAGCCCCAGCATTTT
CDR3: CASSILGGLLNQPQHF

J: TRBJ1-6
length: 16
D: -
V: TRBV6-2/TRBV6-3
size: -
DNA: TGTGCCAGCAGCCCCTACGAAGGGGTCTATAATTCACCCCTCCACTTT
CDR3: CASSPYEGVYNSPLHF

J: TRBJ2-2
length: 15
D: -
V: TRBV5-1
size: -
DNA: TGCGCCAGCAGGCTACAGGTCTCGGACACCGGGGAGCTGTTTTTT
CDR3: CASRLQVSDTGELFF

J: TRBJ1-2
length: 13
D: -
V: TRBV10-3
size: few
DNA: TGTGCCATCAGTGAGTCAATCTATGGGGGCTACACCTTC
CDR3: CAISESIYGGYTF

J: TRBJ1-5
length: 13
D: TRBD1
V: TRBV19
size: -
DNA: TGTGCCAGTAGCCACAGGGGTAATCAGCCCCAGCATTTT
CDR3: CASSHRGNQPQHF

J: TRBJ2-7
length: 14
D: -
V: TRBV27
size: -
DNA: TGTGCCAGCAGTCGCTCAGGGGATAGAAACGAGCAGTACTTC
CDR3: CASSRSGDRNEQYF

J: TRBJ1-2
length: 12
D: TRBD1
V: TRBV6-5
size: -
DNA: TGTGCCAGCAGTACACAGGGGATTGGCTACACCTTC
CDR3: CASSTQGIGYTF

J: TRBJ2-2
length: 16
D: -
V: TRBV4-2
size: -
DNA: TGTGCCAGCAGCCAAGATCTCTTCGCGAACACCGGGGAGCTGTTTTTT
CDR3: CASSQDLFANTGELFF

J: TRBJ1-4
length: 16
D: -
V: TRBV7-6
size: -
DNA: TGTGCCAGCAGCTTAGGCCCCACAGGAAAAAATGAAAAACTGTTTTTT
CDR3: CASSLGPTGKNEKLFF

J: TRBJ2-2
length: 13
D: -
V: TRBV10-3
size: few
DNA: TGTGCCATCACTGCGACAGACACCGGGGAGCTGTTTTTT
CDR3: CAITATDTGELFF